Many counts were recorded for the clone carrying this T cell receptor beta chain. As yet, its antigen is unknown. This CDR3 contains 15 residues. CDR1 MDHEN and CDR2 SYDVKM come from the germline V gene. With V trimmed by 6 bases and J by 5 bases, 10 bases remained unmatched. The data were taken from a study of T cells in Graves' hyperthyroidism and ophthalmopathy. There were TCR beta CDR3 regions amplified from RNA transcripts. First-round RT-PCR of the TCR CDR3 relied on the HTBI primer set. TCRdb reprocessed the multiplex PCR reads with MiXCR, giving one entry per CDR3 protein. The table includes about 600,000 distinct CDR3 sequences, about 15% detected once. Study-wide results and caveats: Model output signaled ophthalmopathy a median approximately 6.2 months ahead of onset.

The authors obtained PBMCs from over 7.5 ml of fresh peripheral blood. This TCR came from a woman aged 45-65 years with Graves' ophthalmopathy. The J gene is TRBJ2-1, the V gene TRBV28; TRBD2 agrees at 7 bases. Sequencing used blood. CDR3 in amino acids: CASRVLGGTNNEQFF. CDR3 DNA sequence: TGTGCCAGCAGGGTCTTGGGCGGGACTAACAATGAGCAGTTCTTC.